The T cell receptor (beta chain) under discussion was sequenced for a study of CD8+CD57+ T cells in acquired aplastic anemia. Genomic DNA was employed as the template in profiling TCR beta VDJ and CDR3. MiXCR, run by TCRdb on the reads, gives a single entry per CDR3 protein. The sample carries 150,000 or so distinct CDR3 sequences, around half recorded once. Patients included in sequencing had previously demonstrated CD8+CD57+ cell expansion by flow cytometry. The CDR3 loop spans 17 amino acids. V lost 0 bases to trimming and J lost 3 bases; unmatched junction nucleotides: 9. Germline lookup yields CDR1 MNHNS and CDR2 SASEGT.

The clonotype comes from a human donor with aplastic anemia. The sample consisted of sorted CD4+, CD8+, or CD8+CD57+ T cells (not recorded which) from PBMCs. J is TRBJ2-3 and V is TRBV6-1; 7 nucleotides agree with TRBD2. The CDR3 sequence is CASSEAQAGKRTDTQYF. In nucleotides, the CDR3 is TGTGCCAGCAGTGAAGCGCAAGCGGGAAAGAGGACAGATACGCAGTATTTT.